Only one count was recorded for the clone carrying this T cell receptor beta chain. The data were produced by immunoSEQ multiplex PCR, yet TCRdb's version contains in-frame clones alone and is incomplete. The profile shows over 45,000 clones, around 85% of them singletons. This CDR3 has 16 residues. In germline, CDR1 is LGHNT, CDR2 FRNRAP. Trimming shortened V by 1 base and J by 4 bases, and 14 bases separated the two germline ends. These data are taken from a study of blood T cell repertoires in COVID-19. For the study at large: The samples span acute and convalescent COVID-19 from the United States, Italy and Spain.

The sample consisted of peripheral blood. The chain is built from TRBV12-5 and TRBJ2-1; possible D gene TRBD2, 6 bases. The TCR originated in a human donor in a cohort sampled during active COVID-19. The CDR3 protein is CASGLALAEVYNEQFF. CDR3 sequence (DNA): TGTGCTAGTGGTTTGGCCTTAGCGGAAGTTTACAATGAGCAGTTCTTC. Based on the CDR3 plus reference TRBV12-5 and TRBJ2-1, the full variable domain is DARVTQTPRHKVTEMGQEVTMRCQPILGHNTVFWYRQTMMQGLELLAYFRNRAPLDDSGMPKDRFSAEMPDATLATLKIQPSEPRDSAVYFCASGLALAEVYNEQFFGPGTRLTVL.